The next 20 T cell receptor beta chains were all read from a single sample in a study of blood T cell repertoires in COVID-19. This table comes from immunoSEQ multiplex PCR, and its TCRdb copy is limited to in-frame clones, with some not included. The sample holds about 330,000 clones, 80% to 90% seen once. The material sequenced was peripheral blood. These TCRs come from a woman between 45 and 65 years old with acute or convalescent COVID-19.

The V gene is TRBV25-1, the J gene TRBJ2-7; TRBD2 agrees at 8 bases. V trimming: 3 bases; J trimming: 5 bases; junction bases outside the gene matches: 9. This CDR3 comprises 15 residues. CDR1 is MGHDK, CDR2 SYGVNS, per germline. The CDR3 DNA reads TGTGCCAGCAGTGAGCTCGGCGGGAGGAGGAACGAGCAGTACTTC. Its translation is CASSELGGRRNEQYF.

The V and J genes are TRBV15 and TRBJ2-3, with 9 bases fitting TRBD2. V gave up 0 bases and J gave up 3 bases; unmatched junction bases: 7. Germline CDR1 and CDR2: LNHNV and YYDKDF (reference sequence). The CDR3 spans 17 residues. CDR3 in amino acids: CATSRDGAGGMTDTQYF. The CDR3 nucleotides read TGTGCCACCAGCAGAGATGGGGCGGGAGGGATGACAGATACGCAGTATTTT.

The chain recombines TRBV21-1 with TRBJ1-5. TRBV21-1 is a recognized pseudogene. This CDR3 is built from 16 residues. The CDR3 reads CASIPKEPENNQPQHF. The CDR3 region has the DNA TGTGCCAGCATCCCGAAGGAGCCCGAGAATAATCAGCCCCAGCATTTT.

As concerns this clone: Additional DNA sequences in this sample encode the identical CDR3. The chain carries TRBV4-2 and TRBJ1-2; possibly TRBD1 for D (5 bases). Trimming took 1 base from V and 3 from J, leaving 12 bases between them. From germline, CDR1 is LGHNA and CDR2 YNFKEQ. The CDR3 runs 15 residues. CDR3 loop: CASSQGGEGDYGYTF. In nucleotides, the CDR3 is TGTGCCAGCAGCCAAGGAGGTGAAGGGGACTATGGCTACACCTTC.

V usage is TRBV4-2 and J usage is TRBJ2-3; 14 nucleotides agree with TRBD2. Germline CDR1 is LGHNA and CDR2 is YNFKEQ. This CDR3 contains 17 residues. Unmatched junction bases numbered 3, after V lost 2 bases and J lost 2 bases. The DNA of the CDR3 is TGTGCCAGCAGCCAACCGGGACTAGCGGGGGCCACAGATACGCAGTATTTT. It yields the protein CASSQPGLAGATDTQYF.

CDR3 bases: TGTGCCAGCAGCAAGGGACTAGCGGGACCCGTTAGCTCCTACGAGCAGTACTTC. This sequence encodes CASSKGLAGPVSSYEQYF. The rearrangement links TRBV21-1 to TRBJ2-7; the table names TRBD2, a call not compared with the DNA. TRBV21-1 is recorded as a pseudogene. CDR3 length equals 18 residues.

The chain combines TRBV5-5 with TRBJ1-5; 10 bases fit TRBD1. The CDR3 extends over 15 amino acids. Germline lookup yields CDR1 SGHKS and CDR2 YYEKEE (reference sequence). Losses at the gene ends were 4 bases for V and 7 bases for J; bases not matched to a gene: 8. This CDR3 is CASSIEGTGDQPQHF. For the CDR3, the DNA is TGTGCCAGCAGCATCGAGGGGACAGGGGACCAGCCCCAGCATTTT.

The chain joins TRBV7-9 to TRBJ2-3; D is perhaps TRBD2 (5 bases). Germline V lookup: CDR1 SEHNR, CDR2 FQNEAQ (reference sequence). CDR3 size: 13 residues. V lost 2 bases and J lost 4, with 7 bases in between. CDR3 coding DNA: TGTGCCAGCAGCTTAACGGGATCAGATACGCAGTATTTT. Its translation: CASSLTGSDTQYF.

This clone was picked up one time. The chain has TRBV9 and TRBJ2-7; 13 bases match TRBD2. CDR1 SGDLS and CDR2 YYNGEE come from the germline V gene. Unmatched junction bases numbered 8, after V lost 4 bases and J lost 1 base. The CDR3 spans 17 residues. In nucleotides, the CDR3 is TGTGCCAGCAGCCGGTCAACACTAGCGGGAGGGTCCTACGAGCAGTACTTC. Translating gives CASSRSTLAGGSYEQYF.

The J gene is TRBJ1-4, the V gene TRBV30, with no clear D. The CDR3 has 12 amino acids. Per the germline V gene, CDR1 is GTSNPN and CDR2 is SVGIG (reference sequence). Trimming pared 1 base from V and 7 bases from J, leaving 7 bases between. This CDR3 reads CAWSDSSEKLFF. CDR3 sequence (DNA): TGTGCCTGGAGTGACTCATCTGAAAAACTGTTTTTT.

This CDR3 is CASSSPSGGVAKNIQYF. The DNA for the CDR3 is TGTGCCAGCAGCTCCCCCTCTGGGGGGGTAGCCAAAAACATTCAGTACTTC. The V gene is TRBV7-9, the J gene TRBJ2-4; 7 bases are a match to TRBD2. The V gene end was trimmed by 4 bases and the J gene end by 0 bases; junction bases not matched to a gene: 9. The CDR3 sequence is 17 residues long. Looked up from germline, CDR1 is SEHNR and CDR2 is FQNEAQ (reference sequence).

Worth noting for this clone: An end of the junction differs from the germline gene, which may be a read error. V gene TRBV30 combines with J gene TRBJ2-3, with 14 bases that match TRBD2. The CDR3 contains 14 residues. Germline values: CDR1 GTSNPN, CDR2 SVGIG (reference sequence). The CDR3 reads CAWRGPAGTSGSSF. The CDR3 bases are TGTGCCTGGAGGGGCCCCGCCGGGACTAGCGGGAGCAGTTTT.

Regarding this clone: This sample also contains other DNA sequences that code for the same CDR3. The rearrangement joins TRBV5-1 to TRBJ1-1; the match to TRBD1 covers 8 bases. Trimming cost V 1 base and J 4 bases; bases outside gene matches: 0. The CDR3 has 13 residues. Germline values: CDR1 SGHRS, CDR2 YFSETQ. DNA for the CDR3: TGCGCCAGCAGCTTGACAGGGGGCACTGAAGCTTTCTTT. Amino acid sequence: CASSLTGGTEAFF.

The CDR3 loop reads CASSFRTRNPLHGEQYV. The CDR3 DNA follows: TGCGCCAGCAGTTTTCGGACAAGGAATCCCCTACACGGCGAGCAGTACGTC. The chain combines TRBV5-1 with TRBJ2-7, with D tentatively TRBD1 (5 bases). V lost 5 bases and J 6 bases, leaving 27 bases between the germline ends. This CDR3 is built from 17 residues. CDR1 is SGHRS, CDR2 YFSETQ, per germline.

This clone was seen just once. This rearrangement joins TRBV19 to TRBJ1-2; TRBD1 matches at 8 bases. The CDR3 runs 13 residues. Germline trimming cut 4 bases from V and 8 bases from J; bases unmatched to any gene: 6. Looked up from germline, CDR1 is LNHDA and CDR2 is SQIVND (reference sequence). CDR3 DNA sequence: TGTGCCAGTAGTACGACCGACAGGGGCGGCTACACCTTC. This encodes CASSTTDRGGYTF.

This chain links TRBV24-1 with TRBJ2-3; TRBD2 matches at 8 bases. The junction had 4 bases not matched to a gene; V was cut back by 9 bases and J by 6 bases. Germline values: CDR1 KGHDR, CDR2 SFDVKD. The CDR3 contains 12 residues. CDR3: CATARGGDTQYF. The CDR3 bases are TGTGCCACCGCCCGGGGGGGGGATACGCAGTATTTT.

The chain carries TRBV6-1 and TRBJ2-4, with 9 bases identical to TRBD2. Trimming cost V 0 bases and J 6 bases; bases outside gene matches: 9. The CDR3 has 17 residues. CDR1 is MNHNS, CDR2 SASEGT, per germline. CDR3 DNA sequence: TGTGCCAGCAGTGAAGCGCTGATAGCGGGGGTTTCAAACATTCAGTACTTC. Amino acid sequence: CASSEALIAGVSNIQYF.

CDR3 nucleotides: TGTGCCAGCTCACCCGCTAGCGGGTGGGGAAACACCATATATTTT. Its translation is CASSPASGWGNTIYF. The genes are TRBV18 and TRBJ1-3; D unclear. This CDR3 comprises 15 residues. The germline gives CDR1 KGHSH, CDR2 LQKENI. V shed 3 bases and J shed 4 bases, with 13 bases lying between them. The complete variable domain, with remaining parts taken from reference TRBV18 and TRBJ1-3, reads NAGVMQNPRHLVRRRGQEARLRCSPMKGHSHVYWYRQLPEEGLKFMVYLQKENIIDESGMPKERFSAEFPKEGPSILRIQQVVRGDSAAYFCASSPASGWGNTIYFGEGSWLTVV.

The rearrangement joins TRBV11-2 to TRBJ2-7; weak D call: TRBD2 (5 bases). The V end was cut by 4 bases, the J end by 6 bases, with 7 bases between. CDR1 and CDR2 (germline): SGHAT, FQNNGV. The CDR3 has 11 amino acids. The DNA for the CDR3 is TGTGCCAGCAGCTGGAGCGGCGAGCAGTACTTC. Residues: CASSWSGEQYF.

This clone has a handful of counts. J is TRBJ1-3 and V is TRBV5-1, with D perhaps TRBD1 (5 bases). CDR3 size: 15 residues. Germline V gives CDR1 SGHRS, CDR2 YFSETQ. The ends were cut back, 0 bases at V and 2 bases at J, with 9 bases in the middle. CDR3 nucleotides: TGCGCCAGCAGCTTGGAGCCGGGGGCTGGAAACACCATATATTTT. It is translated as CASSLEPGAGNTIYF. Together with reference TRBV5-1 and TRBJ1-3, the CDR3 gives the full variable domain: KAGVTQTPRYLIKTRGQQVTLSCSPISGHRSVSWYQQTPGQGLQFLFEYFSETQRNKGNFPGRFSGRQFSNSRSEMNVSTLELGDSALYLCASSLEPGAGNTIYFGEGSWLTVV.